This TCR beta chain stems from a study of shared clonotypes between healthy human individuals. Study observations and caveats: Despite large depth, rarefaction showed incomplete sorted-subset sequencing. Across a few donors, naive CD4 shared 4.5% to 6%, naive CD8 less than 4%, memory CD4 over 2%, memory CD8 0.4%.

At deep level, the assay was performed. Libraries were prepared by immunoSEQ multiplex PCR; TCRdb keeps only in-frame clonotypes and omits some of them. The sample includes a few million clones, 80% to 95% of them seen just once. CD45RO-negative, CCR7-positively selected cells formed the naive CD8 fraction, excluding terminally differentiated effector memory CD45RA+ cells. Donors, without exception, were Caucasian adults residing in Nashville, Tennessee. With respect to this clone: Antigen specificity is unknown.

The TCR was taken from a young man in good health. Some clones in this sample may be carry-over from other donors' samples. The source material was naive CD8+ T cells from PBMCs.

The CDR3 DNA reads as TGCGCCAGCAGTGGACAGGGAGGTTTCGAAGCTTTCTTT. Protein sequence: CASSGQGGFEAFF. The chain combines TRBV10-2 with TRBJ1-1; TRBD1 aligns across 7 bases. The germline V gene has CDR1 WSHSY and CDR2 SAAADI. Trimming took 4 bases from V and 8 from J; bases not matched to a gene: 7. The CDR3 runs to 13 residues.